This record looks at one TCR beta chain sequence and its context. As yet, its antigen is unknown. Regions amplified from RNA transcripts were the TCR beta CDR3 regions. Using the HTBI primer set, a first-round RT-PCR was run on the TCR CDR3. TCRdb fed the multiplex PCR reads into MiXCR, producing one record per CDR3 protein. Among a few hundred thousand distinct CDR3 sequences, 13% were seen once, and the ten largest hold less than 10%. Absent ophthalmopathy progression within 18 months defined stable Graves' hyperthyroidism. Among the patients, aged 18 to 65, hyperthyroidism was newly diagnosed and had lasted under 2 months. This record belongs to a study of T cells in Graves' hyperthyroidism and ophthalmopathy. Germline V gene data show CDR1 as SGHDT and CDR2 as YYEEEE. This CDR3 has 16 amino acids. Trimming took 5 bases from V and 6 from J, leaving 21 bases between them. Overall study findings and caveats: Among clonotypes expanded in thyroid above 0.001, most were also found in blood.

Sequencing was performed on blood. This rearrangement joins TRBV5-6 to TRBJ2-1, with D possibly being TRBD1 or TRBD2 (5 bases each). The origin of this receptor is a young woman with Graves' hyperthyroidism. The CDR3 reads CASSYQTGTNLNEQFF. In DNA, the CDR3 is TGTGCCAGCAGTTACCAAACCGGGACCAATCTCAATGAGCAGTTCTTC.